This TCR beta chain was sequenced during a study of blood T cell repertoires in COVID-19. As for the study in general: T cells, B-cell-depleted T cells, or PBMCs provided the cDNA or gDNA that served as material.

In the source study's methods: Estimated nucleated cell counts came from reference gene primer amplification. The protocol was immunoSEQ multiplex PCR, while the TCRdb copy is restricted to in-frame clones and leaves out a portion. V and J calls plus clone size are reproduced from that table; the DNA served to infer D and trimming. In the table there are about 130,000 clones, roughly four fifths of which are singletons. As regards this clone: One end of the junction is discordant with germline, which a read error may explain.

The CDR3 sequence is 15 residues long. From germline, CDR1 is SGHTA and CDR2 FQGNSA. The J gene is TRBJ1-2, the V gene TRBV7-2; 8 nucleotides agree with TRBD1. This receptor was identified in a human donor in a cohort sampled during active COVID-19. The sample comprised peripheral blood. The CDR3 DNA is TGTGCCAGCAGCCTAGCCGGACAGGGTCCCTATGGCTACACCTTC. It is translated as CASSLAGQGPYGYTF.